The clone carrying this T cell receptor beta chain was counted only a few times. Its specificity is not known. The data are from a study of identical twins. The germline V gene has CDR1 DFQATT and CDR2 SNEGSKA (reference sequence). The V segment lost 3 bases and the J segment 0 bases; nucleotides outside the gene matches: 8. The CDR3 sequence is 17 residues long. MiXCR, applied by TCRdb to the 5' RACE reads, yields one record per CDR3 protein. The table records approximately 410,000 distinct CDR3 sequences, around a sixth of them present only once. Overall study results and limits: Fewer insertions were carried by abundant cord blood beta clonotypes, but none was seen in memory repertoires. Invariant MAIT and iNKT cells may have partly biased zero-insertion analyses.

The receptor's source is a middle-aged man in good health. The V and J genes are TRBV20-1 and TRBJ2-6; 7 bases agree with TRBD1. The sequencing input was naive T cells sorted from blood. Here the CDR3 DNA reads TGCAGTGCTAGGAGACAGGGCATATACTCTGGGGCCAACGTCCTGACTTTC. This gives the protein CSARRQGIYSGANVLTF.